This T cell receptor (beta chain) was profiled in a study of cytomegalovirus exposure and HLA in healthy donors. Study context: The study placed around 80% of its approximately 360 genotyped donors in the Caucasian-associated ancestry cluster. Points from the study as a whole: A later analysis found TCR association rates differed by HLA locus, highest for DRB1 and lowest for HLA-C.

Researchers ran the PCR with 60 Vbeta and 13 Jbeta primers. TCRdb's copy holds only in-frame clones and misses some; the assay was immunoSEQ multiplex PCR. The repertoire holds about 140,000 clones, with approximately 80% as singletons. This clone was observed a single time. The target antigen is unknown. Trimming took off 6 bases at V and 5 bases at J, with 10 bases between the two ends. The CDR3 is 12 residues long. From germline, CDR1 is MDHEN and CDR2 SYDVKM. The origin of this receptor is a man aged 30 to 45 in good health and CMV-seronegative. The sequencing sample was made of PBMCs. The chain is built from TRBV28 and TRBJ1-2; D ambiguous. The CDR3 coding sequence is TGTGCCAGCAGCCCGCTAGGATATGGCTACACCTTC. Protein product: CASSPLGYGYTF.